The clone carrying this T cell receptor (beta chain) has just a few counts. What it binds is not known. Generated by immunoSEQ multiplex PCR, the TCRdb table keeps only in-frame clones and is missing some. This sample has 65,000 or so clones, with around 69% found just once. This sample was taken from a study of vaccination effects on CD4 cells after COVID-19. The CDR3 runs 13 residues. Trimming left V 3 bases short and J 8 bases short, with 8 bases between. The germline V gene has CDR1 LNHDA and CDR2 SQIVND (reference sequence). After expansion with viral peptide pools in the ViraFEST assay, antigen-specific CD4+ T cells were sequenced. Scientists isolated CD4+ T cells after a roughly 10-day culture period ended. Vaccine recipients lacked prior SARS-CoV-2 infection and had negative nucleocapsid antibodies.

The material was CD4+ T cells from PBMCs cultured with HCoV-NL63 spike peptides, obtained before COVID-19 vaccination. The gene calls are TRBV19 and TRBJ1-6; D uncertain. The receptor's source is a human donor who received a COVID-19 vaccine. CDR3 coding DNA: TGTGCCAGTAGTATTATAAGGGATTCACCCCTCCACTTT. Translation: CASSIIRDSPLHF.